Below, 9 T cell receptor beta chains from the same sample are listed, as sequenced in a study of cytomegalovirus exposure and HLA in healthy donors (dated by TCRdb to the late 2010s). The receptor library was made with the immunoSEQ multiplex PCR assay. A mixture of 60 forward primers for TCR Vbeta segments and 13 reverse primers for TCR Jbeta segments was used in the multiplex PCR. This is the immuneACCESS table as TCRdb keeps it, with only in-frame sequences that have V and J called. A part of the clones is gone; compared with another copy, unresolved V genes explain less than half, and the rest is unexplained. In all, the sample holds 170,000 or so clones, and about four fifths of those were seen once. The ten biggest clones cover 1% of the sample. The material sequenced was PBMCs. The receptors shown here come from a woman in her forties or fifties in good health and CMV-seropositive.

V is TRBV11-2 and J is TRBJ2-7; weak D call: TRBD1 (6 bases). Per germline, CDR1 SGHAT and CDR2 FQNNGV. CDR3 length: 14 amino acids. Trimming cost V 2 bases and J 1 base, with 9 bases left between them. CDR3: CASSLNTGSYEQYF. CDR3 sequence (DNA): TGTGCCAGCAGCTTAAATACAGGGTCCTACGAGCAGTACTTC.

This clone was detected only once. The chain carries TRBV15 and TRBJ1-3; D is ambiguous. Germline lookup yields CDR1 LNHNV and CDR2 YYDKDF (reference sequence). CDR3 length equals 13 residues. V gave up 9 bases and J gave up 0 bases, with 9 bases separating them. Here the CDR3 reads CATRPISGNTIYF. The CDR3 coding sequence is TGTGCCACGAGGCCGATCTCTGGAAACACCATATATTTT. The full variable domain, completed using reference TRBV15 and TRBJ1-3, is DAMVIQNPRYQVTQFGKPVTLSCSQTLNHNVMYWYQQKSSQAPKLLFHYYDKDFNNEADTPDNFQSRRPNTSFCFLDIRSPGLGDTAMYLCATRPISGNTIYFGEGSWLTVV.

This chain connects TRBV4-2 to TRBJ2-2; D may be TRBD2 (5 bases). The V end lost 4 bases, the J end lost 4 bases, and 7 bases lay between the germline ends. In germline, CDR1 is LGHNA, CDR2 YNFKEQ. The CDR3 spans 13 residues. The CDR3, as DNA: TGTGCCAGCAGCCCTCGGGGCACCGGGGAGCTGTTTTTT. It yields the protein CASSPRGTGELFF.

This rearrangement joins TRBV19 to TRBJ1-2; no firm D call. The CDR3 consists of 14 residues. The germline V gene has CDR1 LNHDA and CDR2 SQIVND (reference sequence). Trimming cost V 5 bases and J 8 bases, with 18 bases left between them. CDR3 bases: TGTGCCAGTAGTTTCGCCTCTAGTTCGGGGGGCTACACCTTC. Translated: CASSFASSSGGYTF.

The chain recombines TRBV27 with TRBJ2-3; tentative D call: TRBD1 (5 bases). V was trimmed by 4 bases and J by 3 bases, leaving 17 bases between them. The V gene's germline CDR1 is MNHEY and CDR2 SMNVEV (reference sequence). The CDR3 is 16 residues long. The CDR3, as DNA: TGTGCCAGCAGTTCCTTTGACAGTTCCGAGACAGATACGCAGTATTTT. Its protein product is CASSSFDSSETDTQYF.

The genes are TRBV7-9 and TRBJ1-1, with D tentatively TRBD1 (6 bases). Between the trimmed V and J ends, which lost 5 bases and 5 bases, there was a span of 15 bases. The CDR3 extends over 14 amino acids. Per the germline V gene, CDR1 is SEHNR and CDR2 is FQNEAQ (reference sequence). CDR3 amino acids: CASSRSGVPTEAFF. The DNA for the CDR3 is TGTGCCAGCAGCCGTTCAGGGGTGCCGACTGAAGCTTTCTTT. The complete variable domain, with remaining parts taken from reference TRBV7-9 and TRBJ1-1, reads DTGVSQNPRHKITKRGQNVTFRCDPISEHNRLYWYRQTLGQGPEFLTYFQNEAQLEKSRLLSDRFSAERPKGSFSTLEIQRTEQGDSAMYLCASSRSGVPTEAFFGQGTRLTVV.

This rearrangement joins TRBV30 to TRBJ1-2; the D is unclear. Trimming took off 1 base at V and 3 bases at J, with 3 bases between the two ends. Germline V gene lookup returns CDR1 GTSNPN and CDR2 SVGIG (reference sequence). This CDR3 is built from 11 residues. The CDR3 is CAWSGHYGYTF. In DNA, the CDR3 is TGTGCCTGGAGTGGGCACTATGGCTACACCTTC.

There are a few counts of this clone. The gene calls are TRBV28 and TRBJ2-7; D is uncertain. V lost 9 bases, J lost 3 bases, and 18 bases lay in between. The CDR3 covers 14 residues. Germline V gives CDR1 MDHEN, CDR2 SYDVKM. CDR3 protein: CASTSFENSYEQYF. In nucleotides, the CDR3 is TGTGCCAGTACGTCTTTTGAAAACAGCTACGAGCAGTACTTC.

The gene calls are TRBV4-3 and TRBJ2-2; D might be TRBD1 (6 bases). From germline, CDR1 is LGHNA and CDR2 YSLEER. The CDR3 covers 16 residues. V was trimmed by 3 bases and J by 2 bases, leaving 13 bases between them. Here the CDR3 reads CASSQGARVNTGELFF. The CDR3, as DNA: TGCGCCAGCAGCCAGGGGGCGCGGGTTAACACCGGGGAGCTGTTTTTT.